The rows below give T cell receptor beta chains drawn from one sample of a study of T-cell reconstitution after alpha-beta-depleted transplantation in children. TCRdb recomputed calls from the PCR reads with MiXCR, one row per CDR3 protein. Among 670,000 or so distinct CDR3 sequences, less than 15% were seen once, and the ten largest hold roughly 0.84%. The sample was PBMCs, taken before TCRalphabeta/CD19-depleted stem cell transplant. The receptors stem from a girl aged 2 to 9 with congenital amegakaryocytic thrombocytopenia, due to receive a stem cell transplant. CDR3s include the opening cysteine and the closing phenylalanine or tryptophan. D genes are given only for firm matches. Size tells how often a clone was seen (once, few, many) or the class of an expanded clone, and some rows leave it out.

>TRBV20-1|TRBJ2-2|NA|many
TGCAGTGCCCCAGGGCGTACCGGGGAGCTGTTTTTT
CSAPGRTGELFF
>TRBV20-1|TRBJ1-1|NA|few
TGCAGTGCTAGACGGGGGGCCGGGAGCACTGAAGCTTTCTTT
CSARRGAGSTEAFF
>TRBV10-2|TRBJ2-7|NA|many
TGCGCCAGCAGTGATTGGGGCGAGCGATTATACGAGCAGTACTTC
CASSDWGERLYEQYF
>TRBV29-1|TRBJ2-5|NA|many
TGCGGAATCGCGCCCCAAGAGACCCAGTACTTC
CGIAPQETQYF
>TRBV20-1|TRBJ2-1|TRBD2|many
TGCAGTGCGCGGGCTAGCGGGACCAATGAGCAGTTCTTC
CSARASGTNEQFF
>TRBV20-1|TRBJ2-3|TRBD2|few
TGCAGTGCTAGAGATCGCGCGGGAGGAGATACGCAGTATTTT
CSARDRAGGDTQYF
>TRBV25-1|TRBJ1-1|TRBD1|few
TGTGCCAGCAGTAACAGGGGGCGCGGAGCTTTCTTT
CASSNRGRGAFF
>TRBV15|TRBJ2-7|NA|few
TGTGCCACCAGCAAAATCCGGGACTTCTACGAGCAGTACTTC
CATSKIRDFYEQYF
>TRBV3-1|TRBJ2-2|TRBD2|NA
TGTGCCAGCAGCCAAGATCTAACTGGCGGGAGCTGGGCGGTGTTTTTT
CASSQDLTGGSWAVFF
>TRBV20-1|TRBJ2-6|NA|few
TGCAGTGCTAGCGGGGGGCCCGGGGCCAACGTCCTGACTTTC
CSASGGPGANVLTF
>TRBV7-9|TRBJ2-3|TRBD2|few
TGTGCCAGCAGCTTAAGGCTAGCGGAAGCCACAGATACGCAGTATTTT
CASSLRLAEATDTQYF
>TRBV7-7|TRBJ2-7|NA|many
TGTGCCAGCAGCTTACGTTGGTCCTACGAGCAGTACTTC
CASSLRWSYEQYF
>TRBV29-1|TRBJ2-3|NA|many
TGCAGCGTTGGGCGAGGGAGCGCAGATACGCAGTATTTT
CSVGRGSADTQYF
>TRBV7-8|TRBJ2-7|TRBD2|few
TGTGCCAGCAGTCCTCCCCCGGGACACCGAGAGGGGACTAGCGGGGGAAGCTACGAGCAGTACTTC
CASSPPPGHREGTSGGSYEQYF
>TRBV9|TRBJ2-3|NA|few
TGTGCCAGCAGCGTAGACCGACCAGATACGCAGTATTTT
CASSVDRPDTQYF
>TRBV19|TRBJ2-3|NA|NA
TGTGCCAGTAGTATTGACCCGCGGGATACGCAGTATTTT
CASSIDPRDTQYF
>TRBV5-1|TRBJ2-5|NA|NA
TGCGCCAGCAGCTTCCGGGGACAAGAGAACCAGTACTTC
CASSFRGQENQYF
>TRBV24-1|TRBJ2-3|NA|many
TGTGCCACCAGTGATCTCCAGGGGACGCAGTATTTT
CATSDLQGTQYF
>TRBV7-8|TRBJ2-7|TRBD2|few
TGTGCCAGCAGCTTAGTCAGCGGGGACTACGAGCAGTACTTC
CASSLVSGDYEQYF
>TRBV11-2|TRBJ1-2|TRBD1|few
TGTGCCAGCAGCAGACAGGGGTACTATGGCTACACCTTC
CASSRQGYYGYTF
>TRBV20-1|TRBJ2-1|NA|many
TGCAGTGCTAGTCTTGACCTAAACAATGAGCAGTTCTTC
CSASLDLNNEQFF
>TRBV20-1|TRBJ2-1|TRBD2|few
TGCAGTGCTAGGGGCCTAGCGGGAGTTCGGAATGAGCAGTTCTTC
CSARGLAGVRNEQFF
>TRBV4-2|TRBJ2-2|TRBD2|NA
TGTGCCAGCAGCCAAGAGGCTAGCGGGAGCCCCGGCGGGGAGCTGTTTTTT
CASSQEASGSPGGELFF
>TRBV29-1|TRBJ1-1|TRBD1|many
TGCAGCGTTGCCCCTAATCGGGACAGAGAAGCTTTCTTT
CSVAPNRDREAFF
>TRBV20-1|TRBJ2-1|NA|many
TGCAGTGCTGAAGTAGCGGATGGGTACAATGAGCAGTTCTTC
CSAEVADGYNEQFF
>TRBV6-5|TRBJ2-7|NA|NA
TGTGCCAGCAGTTACTTGGGTAGCCGTGGCGGGAAGGTACGCTACGAGCAGTACTTC
CASSYLGSRGGKVRYEQYF
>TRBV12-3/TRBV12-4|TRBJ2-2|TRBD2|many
TGTGCCAGCAGTTTAAGGTCCCTAGCGGAGGGCACCGGGGAGCTGTTTTTT
CASSLRSLAEGTGELFF
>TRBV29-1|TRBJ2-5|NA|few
TGCAGCGTTGAAGATCTCCTGGGCGGCGAGACCCAGTACTTC
CSVEDLLGGETQYF
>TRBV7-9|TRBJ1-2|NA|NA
TGTGCCAGCAGCTTCAGCAGGGCGAGGGGAGGCTACACCTTC
CASSFSRARGGYTF
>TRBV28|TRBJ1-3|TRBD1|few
TGTGCCAGCATCCCAGGGGGGAAGGACACCATATATTTT
CASIPGGKDTIYF
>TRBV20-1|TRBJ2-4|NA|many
TGCAGTGCGCGACAGGAGGACATTCAGTACTTC
CSARQEDIQYF
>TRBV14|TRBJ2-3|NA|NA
TGTGCCAGCAGCCAAGAGGCCGCGCACACAGATACGCAGTATTTT
CASSQEAAHTDTQYF
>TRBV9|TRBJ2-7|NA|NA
TGTGCCAGCAGCGTAGGATACAGCAGCTCCTACGAGCAGTACTTC
CASSVGYSSSYEQYF
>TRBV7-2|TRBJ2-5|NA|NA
TGTGCCAGCAGCTGGGGCGGGGCACAAGAGACCCAGTACTTC
CASSWGGAQETQYF
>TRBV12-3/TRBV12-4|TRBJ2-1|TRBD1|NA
TGTGCCAGCAGTGTGTCCGGGACAGGACTCCGCGAGCAGTTCTTC
CASSVSGTGLREQFF
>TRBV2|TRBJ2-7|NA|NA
TGTGCCAGCAGAGAGGAACAACTAAACCCAGCCACGGAGTACTTC
CASREEQLNPATEYF
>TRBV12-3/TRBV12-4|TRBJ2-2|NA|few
TGTGCCAGCAGAAAATTACTCAATAGCCCCTCCGGGGAGCTGTTTTTT
CASRKLLNSPSGELFF
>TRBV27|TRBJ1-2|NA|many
TGTGCCAGCAGTTTATTGGCGACAACTACTAACTATGGCTACACCTTC
CASSLLATTTNYGYTF
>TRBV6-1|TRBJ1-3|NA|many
TGTGCCAGCAGTACAGCGGGGGCGAAGGGAAACACCATATATTTT
CASSTAGAKGNTIYF
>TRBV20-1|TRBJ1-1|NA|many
TGCAGTGCGGTGGAGGGGGGCAACACTGAAGCTTTCTTT
CSAVEGGNTEAFF
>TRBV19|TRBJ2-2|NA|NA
TGTGCCACCCAAGTGGGACCAGGGAGGAACACCGGGGAGCTGTTTTTT
CATQVGPGRNTGELFF
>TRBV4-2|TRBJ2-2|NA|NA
TGTGCCAGCAGCCAAGAGTTGGGGGGGAACACCGGGGAGCTGTTTTTT
CASSQELGGNTGELFF
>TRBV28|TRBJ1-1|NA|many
TGTGCCAGCACCCACCCAAGCACTGAAGCTTTCTTT
CASTHPSTEAFF
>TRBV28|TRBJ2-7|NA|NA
TGTGCCAGCAGTTTATTTCCAGGTCGGCTCTACGAGCAGTACTTC
CASSLFPGRLYEQYF
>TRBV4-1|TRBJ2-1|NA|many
TGCGCCAGCAGCCAAGATCCGGGGGTCAATGAGCAGTTCTTC
CASSQDPGVNEQFF
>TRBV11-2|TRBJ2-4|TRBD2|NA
TGTGCCAGCAGCTCGACTAGCGGGAAAAACGTTCAGTACTTC
CASSSTSGKNVQYF
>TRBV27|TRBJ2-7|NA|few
TGTGCCAGCAGTTTAGGCGGGGTCCCAACCTACGAGCAGTACTTC
CASSLGGVPTYEQYF
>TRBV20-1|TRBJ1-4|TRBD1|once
TGCAGTGCCCTCCCAGGACAGGGCGAGACTAATGAAAAACTGTTTTTT
CSALPGQGETNEKLFF
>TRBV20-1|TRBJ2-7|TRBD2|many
TGCAAGGCTAGCGGGAGGGACTACGAGCAGTACTTC
CKASGRDYEQYF
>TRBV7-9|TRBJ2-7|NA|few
TGTGCCAGCAGTCCCGTTGGGGGCCACGAGCAGTACTTC
CASSPVGGHEQYF
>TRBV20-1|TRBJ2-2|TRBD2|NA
TGCAGTGCCGGGACTAGCGGGAGTACCGGGGAGCTGTTTTTT
CSAGTSGSTGELFF
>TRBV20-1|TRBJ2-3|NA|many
TGCAGTGCTGCCCCCGTTCGAGCGGATACGCAGTATTTT
CSAAPVRADTQYF
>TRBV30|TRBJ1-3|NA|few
TGTGCCTGGAGTGCCTGGAGGAGAGGAAACACCATATATTTT
CAWSAWRRGNTIYF
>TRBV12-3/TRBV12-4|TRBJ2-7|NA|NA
TGTGCCAGCAGCCCCCCGTTGTATGGCGAGCAGTACTTC
CASSPPLYGEQYF
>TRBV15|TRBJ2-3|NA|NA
TGTGCCACCAGCAGAGATAAAGGGAAGAGCACAGATACGCAGTATTTT
CATSRDKGKSTDTQYF
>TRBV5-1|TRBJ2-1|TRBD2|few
TGCGCCAGCAGCTTGGAGGGACTAGCGGGAGGAGAGCAGTTCTTC
CASSLEGLAGGEQFF
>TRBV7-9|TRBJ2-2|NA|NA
TGTGCCAGCAGCCCGGGACTTACGTCCGGGGAGCTGTTTTTT
CASSPGLTSGELFF
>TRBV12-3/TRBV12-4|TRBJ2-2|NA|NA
TGTGCCATTCAGGGGCTGTCGAACACCGGGGAGCTGTTTTTT
CAIQGLSNTGELFF
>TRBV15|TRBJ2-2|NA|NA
TGTGCCACCACCAGGGCCGATACGAACACCGGGGAGCTGTTTTTT
CATTRADTNTGELFF